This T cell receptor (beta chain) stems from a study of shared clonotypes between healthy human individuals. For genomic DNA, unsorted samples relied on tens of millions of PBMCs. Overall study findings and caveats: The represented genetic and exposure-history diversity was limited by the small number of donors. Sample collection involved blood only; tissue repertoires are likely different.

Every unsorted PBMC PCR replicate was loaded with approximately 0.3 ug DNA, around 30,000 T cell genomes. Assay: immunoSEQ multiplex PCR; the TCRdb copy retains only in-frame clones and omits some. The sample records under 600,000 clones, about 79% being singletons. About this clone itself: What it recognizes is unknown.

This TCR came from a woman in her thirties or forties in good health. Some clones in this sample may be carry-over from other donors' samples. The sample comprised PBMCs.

The CDR3: CATKDVRRSTEAFF. In nucleotides, the CDR3 is TGTGCCACCAAGGATGTCAGGCGTAGCACTGAAGCTTTCTTT. This rearrangement joins TRBV5-8 to TRBJ1-1; D call uncertain. Germline V gives CDR1 SGHTS, CDR2 YDEGEE. V lost 9 bases to trimming and J lost 4 bases, with 19 bases between them. CDR3 length: 14 amino acids.